One sample yielded the 30 T cell receptor beta chains listed below, sequenced in a study of identical twins. TCRdb itself ran the 5' RACE reads through MiXCR, one entry per CDR3 protein. This repertoire shows 1,800,000 or so distinct CDR3 sequences, around a third found once; its top ten account for under 0.35%. The sample was cord blood. The receptors here all came from a newborn girl in good health.

This chain uses TRBV27 with TRBJ2-4; D is possibly TRBD2 (6 bases). With the DNA end fitting TRBJ2-7 better, the J assignment may be wrong. This CDR3 spans 15 amino acids. Looked up from germline, CDR1 is MNHEY and CDR2 is SMNVEV (reference sequence). This CDR3 reads CASSLSRGTTYEQYF. The DNA of the CDR3 is TGTGCCAGCAGTTTATCCCGGGGGACGACCTACGAGCAGTACTTC.

The V call is TRBV4-1, the J call TRBJ2-1; unclear D gene. V gave up 0 bases and J gave up 8 bases, with 14 bases separating them. The CDR3 covers 15 residues. Germline V gene lookup returns CDR1 MGHRA and CDR2 YSYEKL. CDR3 sequence (DNA): TGCGCCAGCAGCCAAGAGGTCTCAACTGCCTATGAGCAGTTCTTC. Protein: CASSQEVSTAYEQFF.

The V call is TRBV12-3 or TRBV12-4, the J call TRBJ2-7, with 14 bases fitting TRBD2. This CDR3 is 17 amino acids long. J gave up 7 bases and V 3 bases, and 11 bases lay outside the gene matches. The CDR3 coding sequence is TGTGCCAGCAGTTTCGCGGGACTAGCGGGGGTACCAAATGAGCAGTACTTC. Protein product: CASSFAGLAGVPNEQYF.

The chain uses TRBV6-5 and TRBJ1-2; D gene unclear. Germline V lookup: CDR1 MNHEY, CDR2 SVGAGI. The V and J ends lost 6 bases and 2 bases respectively, with 16 bases between them. The CDR3 extends over 15 amino acids. The CDR3 protein is CASSPYPMRNYGYTF. As DNA, the CDR3 is TGTGCCAGCAGCCCCTACCCAATGAGAAACTATGGCTACACCTTC.

The gene calls are TRBV9 and TRBJ2-5; 10 nucleotides line up with TRBD2. The end of the DNA aligns better with TRBJ2-4, so the J call may be wrong. This CDR3 spans 16 amino acids. CDR1 and CDR2 (germline): SGDLS, YYNGEE. The CDR3 nucleotides read TGTGCCAGCAGCGTTTCTCCGCTAGCGGGGGAAAACATTCAGTACTTC. Residues: CASSVSPLAGENIQYF.

V and J are TRBV11-2 and TRBJ1-6; 10 nucleotides agree with TRBD1. V lost 3 bases to trimming and J lost 7 bases; unmatched junction nucleotides: 6. This CDR3 is 16 amino acids long. The germline V gene has CDR1 SGHAT and CDR2 FQNNGV. CDR3: CASSLTGTGVNSPLHF. The CDR3 region has the DNA TGTGCCAGCAGCTTGACCGGGACAGGGGTAAATTCACCCCTCCACTTT.

The gene calls are TRBV5-6 and TRBJ2-4, with D tentatively TRBD1 or TRBD2 (6 bases each). The V and J ends lost 4 bases and 7 bases respectively, with 15 bases between them. CDR1 SGHDT and CDR2 YYEEEE come from the germline V gene. CDR3 length equals 14 residues. The CDR3 loop is CASSPGALKNIQYF. The CDR3 DNA reads TGTGCCAGCAGCCCGGGGGCATTGAAGAACATTCAGTACTTC.

This chain connects TRBV7-2 to TRBJ2-1; 9 bases line up with TRBD1. The J call may not be correct, given that the DNA end is closer to TRBJ2-7. Germline CDR1 SGHTA, CDR2 FQGNSA. This CDR3 region has 16 residues. CDR3 bases: TGTGCCAGCAGCTTAGAGGGACAGGGATACTACAATGAGCAGTACTTC. Its translation is CASSLEGQGYYNEQYF.

This clonotype was recorded once. A single base separates this from a much larger clone, so it may be a read error. The chain carries TRBV7-2 and TRBJ1-4; 7 bases are a match to TRBD1. The CDR3 extends over 15 amino acids. CDR1 is SGHTA and CDR2 is FQGNSA in the germline V gene. CDR3: CDSSPQGATNEKLFF. CDR3 coding DNA: TGTGACAGCAGCCCGCAGGGGGCAACTAATGAAAAACTGTTTTTT.

This clonotype was recorded a few times. This chain uses TRBV11-2 with TRBJ1-2; 11 bases match TRBD1. V gave up 6 bases and J gave up 0 bases; unmatched junction bases: 9. Germline CDR1 SGHAT, CDR2 FQNNGV. The CDR3 is 17 amino acids. CDR3 region: CASRNRDRGAPNYGYTF. The CDR3 coding sequence is TGTGCCAGCAGGAACCGGGACAGGGGGGCCCCTAACTATGGCTACACCTTC.

V gene TRBV4-1 combines with J gene TRBJ2-1; weak D call: TRBD1 (5 bases). Trimming left V 1 base short and J 3 bases short, with 10 bases between. CDR3 length: 15 amino acids. Germline values: CDR1 MGHRA, CDR2 YSYEKL. Here the CDR3 DNA reads TGCGCCAGCAGCCAAGCCGCCAGGGTCTACAATGAGCAGTTCTTC. Translation: CASSQAARVYNEQFF.

This clonotype was counted between two and nine times. The chain links TRBV25-1 to TRBJ1-3, with no clear D. The ends were cut back, 3 bases at V and 0 bases at J, with 3 bases in the middle. The CDR3 is 13 amino acids. Germline CDR1 and CDR2: MGHDK and SYGVNS. CDR3 in amino acids: CASSEGSGNTIYF. The CDR3 DNA reads as TGTGCCAGCAGTGAGGGCTCTGGAAACACCATATATTTT.

The chain combines TRBV5-1 with TRBJ2-7, with D hard to call. CDR3 length: 13 amino acids. The germline V and J ends were trimmed by 0 bases and 3 bases, with 7 bases remaining between them. Looked up from germline, CDR1 is SGHRS and CDR2 is YFSETQ. The CDR3 sequence is CASSLAKNYEQYF. The CDR3 DNA reads as TGCGCCAGCAGCTTGGCAAAAAACTACGAGCAGTACTTC.

The V gene is TRBV12-3 or TRBV12-4, the J gene TRBJ2-7, with TRBD2 as a possible D gene (5 bases). This CDR3 is built from 14 residues. The V gene lost 3 bases and the J gene lost 1 base, with 10 bases spanning the gap. CDR3 coding DNA: TGTGCCAGCAGTTTCGGGGTACCATCCTACGAGCAGTACTTC. Residues: CASSFGVPSYEQYF.

V usage is TRBV9 and J usage is TRBJ2-7; 9 bases match TRBD2. Germline V gives CDR1 SGDLS, CDR2 YYNGEE. This CDR3 is built from 16 residues. With V trimmed by 4 bases and J by 5 bases, 13 bases remained unmatched. The CDR3 sequence: CASSPTLGSGSHEQYF. DNA of the CDR3: TGTGCCAGCAGCCCAACATTGGGTAGCGGGAGCCACGAGCAGTACTTC.

CDR3 nucleotides: TGTGCCAGCGGCGACGGACGCTTCTCTGGAAACACCATATATTTT. This sequence encodes CASGDGRFSGNTIYF. The chain is built from TRBV5-6 and TRBJ1-3; D uncertain. Trimming stripped 7 bases from V and 0 bases from J, with 14 bases between. The CDR3 loop spans 15 amino acids. Germline V CDR1 and CDR2: SGHDT, YYEEEE. The whole variable domain, remainder taken from reference TRBV5-6 and TRBJ1-3, is DAGVTQSPTHLIKTRGQQVTLRCSPKSGHDTVSWYQQALGQGPQFIFQYYEEEERQRGNFPDRFSGHQFPNYSSELNVNALLLGDSALYLCASGDGRFSGNTIYFGEGSWLTVV.

The chain is built from TRBV21-1 and TRBJ2-1; the table names TRBD1, a call not compared with the DNA. TRBV21-1 is deemed a pseudogene. This CDR3 spans 14 amino acids. CDR3: CASSKEGHDNEQFF. DNA for the CDR3: TGTGCCAGCAGCAAAGAAGGACACGACAATGAGCAGTTCTTC.

This chain joins TRBV6-1 and TRBJ1-4; D is unclear. The CDR3 totals 18 residues. Trimming left V 0 bases short and J 0 bases short, with 14 bases between. Germline V CDR1 and CDR2: MNHNS, SASEGT. The CDR3: CASSEARRWDATNEKLFF. The CDR3 bases are TGTGCCAGCAGTGAAGCCCGGCGGTGGGATGCAACTAATGAAAAACTGTTTTTT.

This clonotype came up many times. This chain joins TRBV20-1 and TRBJ2-3; perhaps TRBD2 as D (5 bases). This CDR3 is 12 amino acids long. Germline CDR1 reads DFQATT; CDR2 reads SNEGSKA (reference sequence). Trimming stripped 0 bases from V and 9 bases from J, with 10 bases between. The CDR3 region has the DNA TGCAGTGCTAGAGATTCAGGAGGAACGCAGTATTTT. It is translated as CSARDSGGTQYF.

This clonotype occurred once. V gene TRBV11-2 combines with J gene TRBJ1-1, with TRBD1 identical over 7 bases. CDR1 is SGHAT, CDR2 FQNNGV, per germline. This CDR3 contains 13 residues. Trimming took 5 bases from V and 4 from J; bases not matched to a gene: 4. DNA of the CDR3: TGTGCCAGCAGCGCGAGGACAGGCACTGAAGCTTTCTTT. Amino acid sequence: CASSARTGTEAFF.

This clonotype was recorded many times. A read error may produce the germline difference seen at one junction end. The V gene is TRBV5-1, the J gene TRBJ2-1; 8 positions match TRBD2. Germline loops: CDR1 SGHRS, CDR2 YFSETQ. The length of the CDR3 is 15 residues. The CDR3 sequence is CASSLDGGAYNEQFF. The CDR3 coding sequence is TGTGCCAGCAGCTTAGACGGGGGGGCCTACAATGAGCAGTTCTTC. Full variable domain (outside the CDR3, taken from reference TRBV5-1 and TRBJ2-1): KAGVTQTPRYLIKTRGQQVTLSCSPISGHRSVSWYQQTPGQGLQFLFEYFSETQRNKGNFPGRFSGRQFSNSRSEMNVSTLELGDSALYLCASSLDGGAYNEQFFGPGTRLTVL.

This chain connects TRBV5-1 to TRBJ2-1; D may be TRBD2 (6 bases). The DNA end lines up better with TRBJ2-7; the J call may be wrong. Germline V CDR1 and CDR2: SGHRS, YFSETQ. CDR3 length: 15 amino acids. The CDR3, as DNA: TGCGCCAGCAGCTTGGGACTAGGAGGCTACAATGAGCAGTACTTC. Translation gives CASSLGLGGYNEQYF.

There are many counts of this clonotype. J is TRBJ2-1 and V is TRBV4-2, with 9 bases matching TRBD2. The CDR3 sequence is 14 residues long. Germline V gene data show CDR1 as LGHNA and CDR2 as YNFKEQ. Trimming cost V 0 bases and J 10 bases; bases outside gene matches: 4. The CDR3 sequence is CASSQEDSGREQFF. The CDR3 nucleotides read TGTGCCAGCAGCCAAGAAGATAGCGGGAGAGAGCAGTTCTTC.

This clonotype was found a few times. This chain uses TRBV3-1 with TRBJ2-1; D perhaps matches TRBD2 (6 bases). The germline V and J ends were trimmed by 6 bases and 5 bases, with 20 bases remaining between them. Germline V gene lookup returns CDR1 LGHDT and CDR2 YNNKEL (reference sequence). This CDR3 region has 16 residues. CDR3 sequence (DNA): TGTGCCAGCAGGTCGGGGGTGCTAGTTCCACACAATGAGCAGTTCTTC. This gives the protein CASRSGVLVPHNEQFF.

The J gene is TRBJ2-5, the V gene TRBV5-5, with D perhaps assigned TRBD1 or TRBD2 (5 bases each). The V gene lost 2 bases and the J gene lost 5 bases, with 28 bases spanning the gap. Germline lookup yields CDR1 SGHKS and CDR2 YYEKEE (reference sequence). This CDR3 contains 19 residues. The chain's CDR3 is CASSFHDSSVAGEKETQYF. The CDR3 DNA reads as TGTGCCAGCAGCTTTCACGACAGTTCGGTCGCGGGCGAGAAGGAGACCCAGTACTTC.

This clonotype was found a few times. This chain connects TRBV20-1 to TRBJ1-6; D gene uncertain. Germline V CDR1 and CDR2: DFQATT, SNEGSKA (reference sequence). V lost 2 bases and J 7 bases, leaving 6 bases between the germline ends. This CDR3 spans 12 amino acids. The CDR3 loop reads CSARSWNSPLHF. The CDR3 bases are TGCAGTGCTAGATCCTGGAATTCACCCCTCCACTTT.

V is TRBV20-1 and J is TRBJ2-5; 10 nucleotides match TRBD2. CDR3 length: 14 amino acids. V shed 6 bases and J 11 bases; nucleotides not matched to a gene: 15. Per germline, CDR1 DFQATT and CDR2 SNEGSKA (reference sequence). CDR3 protein: CSAQAGLADNEQYF. CDR3 in DNA: TGCAGTGCCCAGGCAGGACTAGCGGACAATGAGCAGTACTTC.

Here the CDR3 DNA reads TGTGCCAGCAGCCCCCTGGGGACAGGGGACGGAAACACCATATATTTT. It yields the protein CASSPLGTGDGNTIYF. The chain employs TRBV7-9 and TRBJ1-3; 10 bases match TRBD1. J lost 4 bases, V lost 5 bases, and 8 bases had no gene match. Germline V gene data show CDR1 as SEHNR and CDR2 as FQNEAQ (reference sequence). This CDR3 region has 16 residues.

This clonotype was picked up a small number of times. This chain connects TRBV9 to TRBJ2-2; D remains unclear. This CDR3 is built from 13 residues. Trimming took off 1 base at V and 5 bases at J, with 6 bases between the two ends. The germline V gene encodes CDR1 SGDLS and CDR2 YYNGEE. The CDR3 bases are TGTGCCAGCAGCGTATTAAGGACCGGGGAGCTGTTTTTT. This translates into CASSVLRTGELFF.

Many counts were recorded for this clonotype. The rearrangement joins TRBV28 to TRBJ2-1, with D unresolved. The germline V gene encodes CDR1 MDHEN and CDR2 SYDVKM. CDR3 size: 12 residues. Trimming removed 1 base at V and 9 bases at J, with 7 bases between. The CDR3 loop is CASSLSRSEQFF. CDR3 nucleotide sequence: TGTGCCAGCAGTTTATCCCGGAGTGAGCAGTTCTTC. Full variable domain (outside the CDR3, taken from reference TRBV28 and TRBJ2-1): DVKVTQSSRYLVKRTGEKVFLECVQDMDHENMFWYRQDPGLGLRLIYFSYDVKMKEKGDIPEGYSVSREKKERFSLILESASTNQTSMYLCASSLSRSEQFFGPGTRLTVL.